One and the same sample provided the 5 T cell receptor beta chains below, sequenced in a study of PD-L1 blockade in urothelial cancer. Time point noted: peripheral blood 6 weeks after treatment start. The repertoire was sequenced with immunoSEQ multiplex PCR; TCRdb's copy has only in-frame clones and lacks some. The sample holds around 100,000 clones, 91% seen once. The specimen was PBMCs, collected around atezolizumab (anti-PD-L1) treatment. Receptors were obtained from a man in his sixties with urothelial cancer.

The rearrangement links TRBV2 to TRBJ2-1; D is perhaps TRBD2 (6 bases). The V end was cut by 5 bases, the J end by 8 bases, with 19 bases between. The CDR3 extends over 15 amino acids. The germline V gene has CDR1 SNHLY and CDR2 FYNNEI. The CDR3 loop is CASSPVGGTRDEQFF. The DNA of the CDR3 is TGTGCCAGCAGTCCGGTGGGGGGTACTAGGGATGAGCAGTTCTTC.

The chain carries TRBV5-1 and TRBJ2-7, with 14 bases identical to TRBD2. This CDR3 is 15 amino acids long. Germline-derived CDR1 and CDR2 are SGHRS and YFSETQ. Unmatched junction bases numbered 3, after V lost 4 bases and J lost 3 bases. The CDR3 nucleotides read TGCGCCAGCAGCCCGGGACTAGCGGGAGTCTACGAGCAGTACTTC. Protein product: CASSPGLAGVYEQYF.

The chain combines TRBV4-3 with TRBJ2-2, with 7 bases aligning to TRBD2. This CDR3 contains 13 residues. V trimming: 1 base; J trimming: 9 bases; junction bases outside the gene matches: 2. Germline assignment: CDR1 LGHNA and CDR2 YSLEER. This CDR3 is CASSQGGGWELFF. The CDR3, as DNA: TGCGCCAGCAGCCAAGGGGGGGGTTGGGAGCTGTTTTTT.

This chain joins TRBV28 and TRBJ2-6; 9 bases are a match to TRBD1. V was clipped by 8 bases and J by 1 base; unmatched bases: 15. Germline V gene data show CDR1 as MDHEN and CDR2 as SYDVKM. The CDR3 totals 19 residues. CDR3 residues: CASVTSTGGTESGANVLTF. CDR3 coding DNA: TGTGCCAGCGTTACGTCGACAGGGGGGACAGAGTCTGGGGCCAACGTCCTGACTTTC.

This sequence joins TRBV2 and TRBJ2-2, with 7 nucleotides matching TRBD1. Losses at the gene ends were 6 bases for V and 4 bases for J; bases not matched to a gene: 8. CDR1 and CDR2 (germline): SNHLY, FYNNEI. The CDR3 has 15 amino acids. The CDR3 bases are TGTGCCAGCAGCAACGACAGGGCAGGCACCGGGGAGCTGTTTTTT. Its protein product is CASSNDRAGTGELFF.